The clone carrying this TCR beta chain was counted a single time. Source study methods: Reference gene primer amplification gave estimated nucleated cell counts. The repertoire was sequenced with immunoSEQ multiplex PCR; TCRdb's copy has only in-frame clones and lacks some. Clone size and the V and J calls come from that table; the DNA yielded D and trimming. The data show approximately 60,000 clones, around three quarters seen once. The entry originates in a study of blood T cell repertoires in COVID-19. Study at large: Specimens from acute and convalescent COVID-19 originated in the United States, Italy and Spain. T cells, B-cell-depleted T cells, or PBMCs provided the cDNA or gDNA that served as material.

CDR1 and CDR2 (germline): SGHTA, FQGNSA. This CDR3 region has 14 residues. Trimming took 3 bases from V and 3 from J, leaving 8 bases between them. The sequenced sample consisted of peripheral blood. The chain has TRBV7-2 and TRBJ1-4; possible D gene TRBD1, 5 bases. The receptor's source is a man aged 60-69 years with acute or convalescent COVID-19. CDR3 in DNA: TGTGCCAGCAGCTTCCAGGGTCCTAATGAAAAACTGTTTTTT. Its translation is CASSFQGPNEKLFF.